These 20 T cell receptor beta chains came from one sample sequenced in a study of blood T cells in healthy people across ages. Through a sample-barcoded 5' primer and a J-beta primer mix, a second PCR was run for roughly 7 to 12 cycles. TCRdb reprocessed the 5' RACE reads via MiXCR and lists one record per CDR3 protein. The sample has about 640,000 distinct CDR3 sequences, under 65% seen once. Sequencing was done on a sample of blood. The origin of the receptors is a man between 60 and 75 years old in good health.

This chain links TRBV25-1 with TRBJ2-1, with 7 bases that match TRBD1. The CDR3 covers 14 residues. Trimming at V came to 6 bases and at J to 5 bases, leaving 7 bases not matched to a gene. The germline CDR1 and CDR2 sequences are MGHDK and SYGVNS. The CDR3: CASRNQGDHNEQFF. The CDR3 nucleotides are TGTGCCAGCAGAAACCAGGGGGATCACAATGAGCAGTTCTTC. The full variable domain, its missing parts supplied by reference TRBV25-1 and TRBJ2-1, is EADIYQTPRYLVIGTGKKITLECSQTMGHDKMYWYQQDPGMELHLIHYSYGVNSTEKGDLSSESTVSRIRTEHFPLTLESARPSHTSQYLCASRNQGDHNEQFFGPGTRLTVL.

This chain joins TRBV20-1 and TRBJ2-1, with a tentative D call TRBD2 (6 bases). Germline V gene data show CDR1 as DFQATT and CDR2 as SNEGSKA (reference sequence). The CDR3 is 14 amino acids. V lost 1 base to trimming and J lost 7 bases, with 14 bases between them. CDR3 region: CSARGGAAGNEQFF. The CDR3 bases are TGCAGTGCTAGAGGGGGAGCTGCGGGGAATGAGCAGTTCTTC.

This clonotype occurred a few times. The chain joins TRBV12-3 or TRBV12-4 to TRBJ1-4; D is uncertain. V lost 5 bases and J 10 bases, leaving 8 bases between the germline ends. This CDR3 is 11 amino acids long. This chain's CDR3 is CASSGIGKLFF. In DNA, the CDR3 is TGTGCCAGCAGTGGCATTGGAAAACTGTTTTTT.

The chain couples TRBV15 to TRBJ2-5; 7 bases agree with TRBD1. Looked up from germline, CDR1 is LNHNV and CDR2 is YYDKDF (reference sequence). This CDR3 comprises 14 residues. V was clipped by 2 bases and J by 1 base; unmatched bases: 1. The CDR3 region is CATSRRQGQETQYF. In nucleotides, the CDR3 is TGTGCCACCAGCAGAAGACAGGGCCAAGAGACCCAGTACTTC.

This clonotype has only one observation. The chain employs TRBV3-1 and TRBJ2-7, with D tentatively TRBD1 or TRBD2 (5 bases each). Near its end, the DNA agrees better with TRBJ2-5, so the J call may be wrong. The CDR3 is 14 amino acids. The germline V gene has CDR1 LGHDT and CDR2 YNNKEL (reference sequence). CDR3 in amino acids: CASSQRGASGTQYF. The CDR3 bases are TGTGCCAGCAGCCAAAGAGGGGCCTCCGGGACCCAGTACTTC.

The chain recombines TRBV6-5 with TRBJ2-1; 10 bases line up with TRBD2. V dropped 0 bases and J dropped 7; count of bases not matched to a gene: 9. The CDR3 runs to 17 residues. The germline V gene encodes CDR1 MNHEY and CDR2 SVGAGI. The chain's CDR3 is CASSYSSSSGRENEQFF. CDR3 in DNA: TGTGCCAGCAGTTACTCGAGTTCCAGCGGGAGGGAAAATGAGCAGTTCTTC.

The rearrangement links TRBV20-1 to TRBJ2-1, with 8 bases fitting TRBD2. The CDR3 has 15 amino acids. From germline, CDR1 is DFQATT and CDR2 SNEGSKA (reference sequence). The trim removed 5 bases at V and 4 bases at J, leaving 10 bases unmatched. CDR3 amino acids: CSAETPSGGYNEQFF. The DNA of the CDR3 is TGCAGTGCTGAGACGCCCAGCGGGGGATACAATGAGCAGTTCTTC.

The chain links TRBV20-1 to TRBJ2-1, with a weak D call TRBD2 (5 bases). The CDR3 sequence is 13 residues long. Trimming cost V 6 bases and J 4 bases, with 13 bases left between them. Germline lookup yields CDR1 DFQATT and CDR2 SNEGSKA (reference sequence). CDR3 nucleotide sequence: TGCAGTGCCAGCGAGTCGGGGTACAATGAGCAGTTCTTC. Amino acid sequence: CSASESGYNEQFF.

The DNA of the CDR3 is TGTGCCAGCAGCAGCCGCCCCAATTGGAGGGTCCCTTACGAGCAGTACTTC. Protein: CASSSRPNWRVPYEQYF. The rearrangement joins TRBV21-1 to TRBJ2-7; TRBD2, the table's D call, lacks a check against the DNA. TRBV21-1 is flagged as a pseudogene. The CDR3 is 17 amino acids.

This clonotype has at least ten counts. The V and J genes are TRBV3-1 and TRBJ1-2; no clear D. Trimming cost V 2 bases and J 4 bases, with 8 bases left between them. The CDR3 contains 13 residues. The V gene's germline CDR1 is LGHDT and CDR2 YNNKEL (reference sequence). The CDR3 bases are TGTGCCAGCAGCCAACCCGCGGGCTATGGCTACACCTTC. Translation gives CASSQPAGYGYTF.

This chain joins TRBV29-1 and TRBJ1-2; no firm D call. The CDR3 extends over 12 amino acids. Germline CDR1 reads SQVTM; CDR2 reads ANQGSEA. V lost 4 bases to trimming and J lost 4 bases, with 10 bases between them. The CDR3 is CSVGTASYGYTF. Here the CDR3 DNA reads TGCAGCGTTGGGACGGCCTCCTATGGCTACACCTTC.

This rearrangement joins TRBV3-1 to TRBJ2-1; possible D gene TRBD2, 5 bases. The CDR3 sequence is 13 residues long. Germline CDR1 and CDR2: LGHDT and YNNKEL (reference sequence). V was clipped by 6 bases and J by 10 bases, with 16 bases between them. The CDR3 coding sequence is TGTGCCAGCAGGGCCCGTCAGGCGGGCGAGCAGTTCTTC. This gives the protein CASRARQAGEQFF.

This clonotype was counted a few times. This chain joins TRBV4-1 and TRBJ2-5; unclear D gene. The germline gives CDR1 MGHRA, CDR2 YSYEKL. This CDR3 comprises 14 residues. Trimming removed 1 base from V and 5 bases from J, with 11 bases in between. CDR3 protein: CASSQVGYGETQYF. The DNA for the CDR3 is TGCGCCAGCAGCCAAGTGGGTTACGGCGAGACCCAGTACTTC.

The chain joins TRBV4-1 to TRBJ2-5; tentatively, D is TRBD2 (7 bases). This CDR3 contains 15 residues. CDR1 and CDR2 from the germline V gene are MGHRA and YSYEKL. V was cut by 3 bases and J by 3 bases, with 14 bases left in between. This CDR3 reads CASSHGGLGEETQYF. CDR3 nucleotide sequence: TGCGCCAGCAGCCACGGGGGGCTAGGGGAAGAGACCCAGTACTTC.

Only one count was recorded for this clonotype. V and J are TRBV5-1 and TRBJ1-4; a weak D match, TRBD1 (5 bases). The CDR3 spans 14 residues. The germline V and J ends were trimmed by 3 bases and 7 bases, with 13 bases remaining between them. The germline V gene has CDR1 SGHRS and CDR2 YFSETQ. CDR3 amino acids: CASSSGRGGEKLFF. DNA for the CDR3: TGCGCCAGCAGCTCCGGACGGGGGGGTGAAAAACTGTTTTTT.

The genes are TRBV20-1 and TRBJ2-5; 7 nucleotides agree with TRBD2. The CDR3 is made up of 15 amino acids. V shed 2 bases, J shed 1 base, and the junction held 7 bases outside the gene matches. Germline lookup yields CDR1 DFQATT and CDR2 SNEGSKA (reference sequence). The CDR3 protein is CSARRLRGVQETQYF. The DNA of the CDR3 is TGCAGTGCTAGAAGACTCCGGGGGGTCCAAGAGACCCAGTACTTC.

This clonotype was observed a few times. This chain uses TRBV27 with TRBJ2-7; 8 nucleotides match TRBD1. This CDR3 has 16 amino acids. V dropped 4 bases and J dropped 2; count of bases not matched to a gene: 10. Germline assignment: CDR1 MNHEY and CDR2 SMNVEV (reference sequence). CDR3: CASSYKGQGPPYEQYF. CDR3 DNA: TGTGCCAGCAGTTATAAAGGACAGGGTCCGCCCTACGAGCAGTACTTC.

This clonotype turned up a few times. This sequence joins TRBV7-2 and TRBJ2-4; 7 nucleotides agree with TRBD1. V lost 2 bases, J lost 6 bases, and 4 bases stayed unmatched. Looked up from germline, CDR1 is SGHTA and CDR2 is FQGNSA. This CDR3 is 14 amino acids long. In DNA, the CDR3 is TGTGCCAGCAGCTTAAGGGGGCTCGGAAACATTCAGTACTTC. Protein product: CASSLRGLGNIQYF.

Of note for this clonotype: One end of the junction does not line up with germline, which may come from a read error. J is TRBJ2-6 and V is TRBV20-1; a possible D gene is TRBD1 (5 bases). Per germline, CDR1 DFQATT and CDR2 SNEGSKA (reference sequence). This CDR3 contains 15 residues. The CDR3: CSARVQLSGANVPTF. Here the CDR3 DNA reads TGCAGTGCTAGAGTTCAGCTCTCTGGGGCCAACGTCCCGACTTTC.

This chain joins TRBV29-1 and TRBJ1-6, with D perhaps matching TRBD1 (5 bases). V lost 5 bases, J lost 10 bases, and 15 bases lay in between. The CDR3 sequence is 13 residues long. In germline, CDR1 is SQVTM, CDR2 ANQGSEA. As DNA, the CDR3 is TGCAGCGTTCGGAGGACGAGGGACTCACCCCTCCACTTT. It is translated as CSVRRTRDSPLHF.